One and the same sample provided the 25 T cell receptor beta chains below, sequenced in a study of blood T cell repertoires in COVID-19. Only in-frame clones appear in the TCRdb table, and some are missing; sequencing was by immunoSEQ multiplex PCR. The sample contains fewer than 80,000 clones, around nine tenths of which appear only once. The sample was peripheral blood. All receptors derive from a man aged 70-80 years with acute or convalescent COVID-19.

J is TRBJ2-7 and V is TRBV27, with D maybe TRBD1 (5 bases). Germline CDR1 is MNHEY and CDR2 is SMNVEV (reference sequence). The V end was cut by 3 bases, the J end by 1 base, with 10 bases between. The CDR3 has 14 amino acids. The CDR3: CASSLYQGSYEQYF. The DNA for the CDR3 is TGTGCCAGCAGTTTGTATCAGGGTTCCTACGAGCAGTACTTC.

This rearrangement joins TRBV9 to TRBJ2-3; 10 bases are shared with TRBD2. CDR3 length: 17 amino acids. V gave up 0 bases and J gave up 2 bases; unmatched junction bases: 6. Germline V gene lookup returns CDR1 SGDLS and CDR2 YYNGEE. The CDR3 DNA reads TGTGCCAGCAGCGTAGGGGTAGCGGGAGGCTACACAGATACGCAGTATTTT. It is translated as CASSVGVAGGYTDTQYF.

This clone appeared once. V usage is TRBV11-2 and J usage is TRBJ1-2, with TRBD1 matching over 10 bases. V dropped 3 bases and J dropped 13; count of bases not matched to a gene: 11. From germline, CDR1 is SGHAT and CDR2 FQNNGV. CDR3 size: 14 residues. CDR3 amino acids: CASSFPGTGDRGTF. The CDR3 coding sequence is TGTGCCAGCAGCTTCCCCGGGACAGGGGACCGCGGCACCTTC.

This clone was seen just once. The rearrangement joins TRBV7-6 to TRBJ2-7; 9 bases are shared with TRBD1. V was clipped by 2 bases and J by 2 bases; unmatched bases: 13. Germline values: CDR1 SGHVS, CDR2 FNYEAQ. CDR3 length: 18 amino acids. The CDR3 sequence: CASSLMIGDRAFAYEQYF. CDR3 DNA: TGTGCCAGCAGCTTAATGATAGGGGACAGGGCTTTCGCCTACGAGCAGTACTTC.

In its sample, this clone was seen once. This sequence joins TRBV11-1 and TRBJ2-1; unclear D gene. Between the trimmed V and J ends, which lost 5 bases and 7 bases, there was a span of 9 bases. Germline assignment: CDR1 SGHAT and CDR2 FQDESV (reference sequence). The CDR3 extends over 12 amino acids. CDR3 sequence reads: CASSAAQNEQFF. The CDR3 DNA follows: TGTGCCAGCAGCGCCGCACAGAATGAGCAGTTCTTC. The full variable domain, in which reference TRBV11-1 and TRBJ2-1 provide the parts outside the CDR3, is EAEVAQSPRYKITEKSQAVAFWCDPISGHATLYWYRQILGQGPELLVQFQDESVVDDSQLPKDRFSAERLKGVDSTLKIQPAELGDSAMYLCASSAAQNEQFFGPGTRLTVL.

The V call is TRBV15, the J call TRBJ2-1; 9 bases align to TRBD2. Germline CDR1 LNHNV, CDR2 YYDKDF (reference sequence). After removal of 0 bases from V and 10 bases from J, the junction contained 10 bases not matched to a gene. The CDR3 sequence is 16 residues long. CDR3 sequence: CATSREVGLAGSEQFF. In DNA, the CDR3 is TGTGCCACCAGCAGAGAGGTTGGGCTAGCGGGAAGCGAGCAGTTCTTC.

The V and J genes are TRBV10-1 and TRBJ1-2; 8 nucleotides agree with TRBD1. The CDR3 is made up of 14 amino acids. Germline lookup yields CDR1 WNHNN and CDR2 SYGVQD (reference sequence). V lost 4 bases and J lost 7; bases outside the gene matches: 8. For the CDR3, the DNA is TGCGCCAGCAGTGGGGGGACAGGAACCTCTGGCTACACCTTC. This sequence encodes CASSGGTGTSGYTF.

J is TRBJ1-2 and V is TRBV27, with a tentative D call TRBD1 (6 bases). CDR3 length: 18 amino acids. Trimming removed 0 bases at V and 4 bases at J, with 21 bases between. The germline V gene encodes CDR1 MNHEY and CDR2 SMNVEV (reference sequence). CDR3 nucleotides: TGTGCCAGCAGTTTATCGGGGAAGGGGGACCGTACCGGCTATGGCTACACCTTC. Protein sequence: CASSLSGKGDRTGYGYTF.

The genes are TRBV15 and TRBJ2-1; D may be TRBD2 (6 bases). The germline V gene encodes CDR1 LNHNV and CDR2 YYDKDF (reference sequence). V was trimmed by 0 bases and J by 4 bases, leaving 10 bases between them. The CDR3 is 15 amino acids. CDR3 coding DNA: TGTGCCACCAGCAGAGACCGGGGACTTTACAATGAGCAGTTCTTC. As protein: CATSRDRGLYNEQFF. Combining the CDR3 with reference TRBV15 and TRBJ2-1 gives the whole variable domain DAMVIQNPRYQVTQFGKPVTLSCSQTLNHNVMYWYQQKSSQAPKLLFHYYDKDFNNEADTPDNFQSRRPNTSFCFLDIRSPGLGDTAMYLCATSRDRGLYNEQFFGPGTRLTVL.

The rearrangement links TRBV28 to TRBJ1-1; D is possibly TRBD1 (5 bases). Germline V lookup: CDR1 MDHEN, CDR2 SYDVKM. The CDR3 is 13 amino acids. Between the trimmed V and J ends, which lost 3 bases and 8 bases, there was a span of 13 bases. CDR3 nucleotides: TGTGCCAGCAGTTTGGGGTCCAGGGTCGAAGCTTTCTTT. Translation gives CASSLGSRVEAFF.

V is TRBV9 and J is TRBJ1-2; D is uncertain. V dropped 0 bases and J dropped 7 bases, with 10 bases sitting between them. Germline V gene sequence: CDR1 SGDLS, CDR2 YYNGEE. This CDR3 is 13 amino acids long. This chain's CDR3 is CASSVGAGGGYTF. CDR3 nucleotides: TGTGCCAGCAGCGTAGGGGCAGGAGGTGGCTACACCTTC. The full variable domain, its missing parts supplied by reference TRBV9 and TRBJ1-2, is DSGVTQTPKHLITATGQRVTLRCSPRSGDLSVYWYQQSLDQGLQFLIQYYNGEERAKGNILERFSAQQFPDLHSELNLSSLELGDSALYFCASSVGAGGGYTFGSGTRLTVV.

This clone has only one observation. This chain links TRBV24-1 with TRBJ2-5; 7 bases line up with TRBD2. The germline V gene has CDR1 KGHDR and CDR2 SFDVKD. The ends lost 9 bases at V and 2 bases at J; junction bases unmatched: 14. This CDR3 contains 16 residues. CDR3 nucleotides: TGTGCCACCTCGGGAGGAGCCAGAGACTTTCAAGAGACCCAGTACTTC. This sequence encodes CATSGGARDFQETQYF.

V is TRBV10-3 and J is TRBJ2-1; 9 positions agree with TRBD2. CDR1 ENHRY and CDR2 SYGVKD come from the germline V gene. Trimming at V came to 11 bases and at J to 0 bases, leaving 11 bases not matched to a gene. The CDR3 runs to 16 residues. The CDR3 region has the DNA TGTGCCGCGGGGGGGGGAACAGGAACCTCCTACAATGAGCAGTTCTTC. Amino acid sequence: CAAGGGTGTSYNEQFF.

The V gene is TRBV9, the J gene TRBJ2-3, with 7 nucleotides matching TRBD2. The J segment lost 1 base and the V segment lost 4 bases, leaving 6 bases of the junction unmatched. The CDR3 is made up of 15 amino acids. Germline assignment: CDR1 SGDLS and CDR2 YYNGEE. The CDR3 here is CASSPGTKRTDTQYF. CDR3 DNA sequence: TGTGCCAGCAGCCCAGGGACTAAACGCACAGATACGCAGTATTTT.

CDR3 sequence reads: CASSLSASTTDTQYF. The CDR3 coding sequence is TGTGCCAGCAGTTTAAGCGCCAGCACCACAGATACGCAGTATTTT. V gene TRBV27 combines with J gene TRBJ2-3, with D uncertain. Trimming stripped 2 bases from V and 2 bases from J, with 11 bases between. This CDR3 comprises 15 residues. Germline V gene data show CDR1 as MNHEY and CDR2 as SMNVEV (reference sequence).

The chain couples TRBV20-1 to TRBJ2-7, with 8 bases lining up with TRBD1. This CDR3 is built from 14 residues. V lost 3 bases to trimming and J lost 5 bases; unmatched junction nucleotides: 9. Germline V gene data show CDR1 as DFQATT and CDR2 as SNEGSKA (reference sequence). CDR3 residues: CSASRQGLSDEQYF. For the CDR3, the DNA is TGCAGTGCTAGTCGACAGGGGTTATCCGACGAGCAGTACTTC.

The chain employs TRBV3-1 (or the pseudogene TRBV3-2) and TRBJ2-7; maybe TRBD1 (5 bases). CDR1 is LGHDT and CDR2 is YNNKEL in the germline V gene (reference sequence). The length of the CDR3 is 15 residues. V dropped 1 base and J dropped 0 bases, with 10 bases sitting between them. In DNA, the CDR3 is TGTGCCAGCAGCCAAGTACAGGCCAGCTCCTACGAGCAGTACTTC. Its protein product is CASSQVQASSYEQYF.

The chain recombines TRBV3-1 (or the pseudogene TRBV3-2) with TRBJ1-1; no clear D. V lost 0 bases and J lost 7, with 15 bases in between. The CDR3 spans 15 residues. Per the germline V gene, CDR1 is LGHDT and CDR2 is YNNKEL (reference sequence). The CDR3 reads CASSQERVEIGEAFF. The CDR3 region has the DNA TGTGCCAGCAGCCAAGAAAGAGTAGAAATCGGTGAAGCTTTCTTT.

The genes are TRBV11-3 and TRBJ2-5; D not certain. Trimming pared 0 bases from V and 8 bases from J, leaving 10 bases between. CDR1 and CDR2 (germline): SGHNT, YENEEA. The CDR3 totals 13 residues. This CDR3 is CASSLDMISTQYF. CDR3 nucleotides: TGTGCCAGCAGCTTAGATATGATAAGCACCCAGTACTTC.

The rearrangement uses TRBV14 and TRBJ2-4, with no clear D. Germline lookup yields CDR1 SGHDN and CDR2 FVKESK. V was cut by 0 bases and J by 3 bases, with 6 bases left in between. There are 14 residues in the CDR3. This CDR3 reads CASSQDSFKNIQYF. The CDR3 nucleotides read TGTGCCAGCAGCCAAGACAGTTTCAAAAACATTCAGTACTTC. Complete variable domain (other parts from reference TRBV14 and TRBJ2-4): EAGVTQFPSHSVIEKGQTVTLRCDPISGHDNLYWYRRVMGKEIKFLLHFVKESKQDESGMPNNRFLAERTGGTYSTLKVQPAELEDSGVYFCASSQDSFKNIQYFGAGTRLSVL.

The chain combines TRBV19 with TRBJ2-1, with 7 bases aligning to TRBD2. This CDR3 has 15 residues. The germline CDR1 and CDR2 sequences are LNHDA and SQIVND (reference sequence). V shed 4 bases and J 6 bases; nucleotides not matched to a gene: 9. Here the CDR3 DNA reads TGTGCCAGTAGTAGCAAATCTAGCGGTTCCAATGAGCAGTTCTTC. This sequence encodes CASSSKSSGSNEQFF. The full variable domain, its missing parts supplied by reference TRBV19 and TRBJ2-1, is DGGITQSPKYLFRKEGQNVTLSCEQNLNHDAMYWYRQDPGQGLRLIYYSQIVNDFQKGDIAEGYSVSREKKESFPLTVTSAQKNPTAFYLCASSSKSSGSNEQFFGPGTRLTVL.

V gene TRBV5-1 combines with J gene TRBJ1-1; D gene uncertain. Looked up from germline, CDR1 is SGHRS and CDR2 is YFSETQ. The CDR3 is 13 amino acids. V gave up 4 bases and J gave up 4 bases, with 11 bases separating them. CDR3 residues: CASSRPEGTEAFF. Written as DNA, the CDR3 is TGCGCCAGCAGCCGCCCGGAGGGCACTGAAGCTTTCTTT.

The CDR3 loop is CASSRTVTGEDEKLFF. The CDR3 nucleotides read TGTGCCAGCAGTAGAACCGTGACAGGGGAGGACGAAAAACTGTTTTTT. The V gene is TRBV2, the J gene TRBJ1-4, with 8 positions matching TRBD1. Per the germline V gene, CDR1 is SNHLY and CDR2 is FYNNEI. The CDR3 runs 16 residues. Trimming took 5 bases from V and 8 from J; bases not matched to a gene: 13.

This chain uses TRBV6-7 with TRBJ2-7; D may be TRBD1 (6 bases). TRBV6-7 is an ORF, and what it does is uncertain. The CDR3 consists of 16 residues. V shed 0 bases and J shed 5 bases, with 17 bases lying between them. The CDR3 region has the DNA TGTGCCAGCAGTTACTCGAGGGGGACGCCGGGCAACGAGCAGTACTTC. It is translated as CASSYSRGTPGNEQYF.

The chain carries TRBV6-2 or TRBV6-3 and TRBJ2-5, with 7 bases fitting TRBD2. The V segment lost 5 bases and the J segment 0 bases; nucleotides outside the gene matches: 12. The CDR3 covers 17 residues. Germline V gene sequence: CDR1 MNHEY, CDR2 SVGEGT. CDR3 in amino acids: CASSPNLGGENQETQYF. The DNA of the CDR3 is TGTGCCAGCAGTCCGAATCTTGGGGGGGAGAACCAAGAGACCCAGTACTTC.